Sequencing of this T cell receptor (beta chain) was carried out in a study of beta chain features in type 1 diabetes. The study, taken as a whole, reports: In all four CD4+ subsets, TCRB CDR3 length was significantly, moderately reduced in type 1 diabetes.

For this clone: Its specificity is unknown.

The entirety of the isolated RNA underwent reverse transcription, so expressed TCRB transcripts were sequenced. Libraries were prepared by immunoSEQ multiplex PCR; TCRdb keeps only in-frame clonotypes and omits some of them. The data contain approximately 46,000 clones, approximately 43% of them singletons. The source of this sequence is a man younger than 40 with type 1 diabetes. The specimen sequenced was stem cell memory CD4+ T cells from blood.

The CDR3 is CASSQVYPGQGHYGYTF. CDR3 DNA sequence: TGCGCCAGCAGCCAAGTATACCCGGGACAGGGGCACTATGGCTACACCTTC. The chain joins TRBV4-3 to TRBJ1-2; 10 bases align to TRBD1. The V gene's germline CDR1 is LGHNA and CDR2 YSLEER. The CDR3 is 17 residues long. The V segment lost 1 base and the J segment 3 bases; nucleotides outside the gene matches: 8.